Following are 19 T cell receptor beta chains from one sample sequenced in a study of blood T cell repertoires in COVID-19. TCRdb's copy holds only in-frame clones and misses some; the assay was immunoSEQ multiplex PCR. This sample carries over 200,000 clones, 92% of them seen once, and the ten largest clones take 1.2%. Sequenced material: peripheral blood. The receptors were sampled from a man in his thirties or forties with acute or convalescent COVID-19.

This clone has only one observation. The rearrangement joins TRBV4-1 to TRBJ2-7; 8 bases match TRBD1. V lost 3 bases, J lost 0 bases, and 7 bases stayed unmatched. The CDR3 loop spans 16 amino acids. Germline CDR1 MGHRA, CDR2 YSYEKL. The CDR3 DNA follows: TGCGCCAGCAGCCACCCCGGGGACAGGCTCTCCTACGAGCAGTACTTC. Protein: CASSHPGDRLSYEQYF.

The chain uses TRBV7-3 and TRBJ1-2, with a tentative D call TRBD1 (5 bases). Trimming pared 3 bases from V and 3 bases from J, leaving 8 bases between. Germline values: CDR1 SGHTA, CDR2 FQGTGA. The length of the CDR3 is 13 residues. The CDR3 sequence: CASSFGGDYGYTF. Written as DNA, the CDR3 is TGTGCCAGCAGCTTCGGGGGGGACTATGGCTACACCTTC.

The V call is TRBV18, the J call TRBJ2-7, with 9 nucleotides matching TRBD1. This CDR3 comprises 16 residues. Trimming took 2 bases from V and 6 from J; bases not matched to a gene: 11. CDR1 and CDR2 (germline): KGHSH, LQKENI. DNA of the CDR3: TGTGCCAGCTCACCAAGGACAGGGGAAGACGATCCCGAGCAGTACTTC. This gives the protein CASSPRTGEDDPEQYF.

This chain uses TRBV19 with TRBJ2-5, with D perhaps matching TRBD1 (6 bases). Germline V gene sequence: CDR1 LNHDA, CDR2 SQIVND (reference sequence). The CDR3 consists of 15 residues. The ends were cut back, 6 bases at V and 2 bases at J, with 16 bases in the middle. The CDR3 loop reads CASSDRPQGQETQYF. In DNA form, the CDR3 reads TGTGCCAGTAGCGACAGGCCTCAAGGGCAAGAGACCCAGTACTTC.

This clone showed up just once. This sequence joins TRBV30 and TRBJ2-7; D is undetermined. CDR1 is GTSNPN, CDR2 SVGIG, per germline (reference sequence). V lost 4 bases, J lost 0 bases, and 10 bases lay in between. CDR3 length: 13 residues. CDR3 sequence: CAWIGPRSYEQYF. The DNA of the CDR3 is TGTGCCTGGATTGGGCCGCGCTCCTACGAGCAGTACTTC.

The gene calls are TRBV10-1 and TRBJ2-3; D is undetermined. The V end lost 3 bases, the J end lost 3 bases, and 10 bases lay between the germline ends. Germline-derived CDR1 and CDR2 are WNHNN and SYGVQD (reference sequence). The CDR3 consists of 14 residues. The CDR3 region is CASSDKRWTDTQYF. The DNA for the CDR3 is TGCGCCAGCAGTGACAAGAGGTGGACAGATACGCAGTATTTT.

The CDR3 bases are TGTGCCAGCAGCATTCAGGGAGGGAAATTAAACTATGGCTACACCTTC. Amino acids: CASSIQGGKLNYGYTF. V and J are TRBV7-3 and TRBJ1-2; D is perhaps TRBD1 (5 bases). The length of the CDR3 is 16 residues. Deletions cut 5 bases from V and 2 bases from J, with 18 bases between. The V gene's germline CDR1 is SGHTA and CDR2 FQGTGA.

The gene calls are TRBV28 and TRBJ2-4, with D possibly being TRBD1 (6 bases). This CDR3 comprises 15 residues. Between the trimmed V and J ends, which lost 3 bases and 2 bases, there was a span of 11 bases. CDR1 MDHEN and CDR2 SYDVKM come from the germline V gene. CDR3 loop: CASSFLQGSKNIQYF. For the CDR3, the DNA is TGTGCCAGCAGTTTTTTACAGGGCTCCAAAAACATTCAGTACTTC.

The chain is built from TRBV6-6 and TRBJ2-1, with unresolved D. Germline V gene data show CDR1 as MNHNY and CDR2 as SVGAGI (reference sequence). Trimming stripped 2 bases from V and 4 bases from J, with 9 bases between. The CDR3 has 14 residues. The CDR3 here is CASSYNSLYNEQFF. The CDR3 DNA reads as TGTGCCAGCAGTTACAATTCCCTTTACAATGAGCAGTTCTTC.

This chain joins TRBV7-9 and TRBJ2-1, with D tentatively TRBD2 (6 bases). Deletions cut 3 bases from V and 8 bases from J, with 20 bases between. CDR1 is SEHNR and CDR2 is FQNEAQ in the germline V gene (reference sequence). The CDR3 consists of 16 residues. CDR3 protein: CASSFYRGTLFDEQFF. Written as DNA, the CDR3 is TGTGCCAGCAGCTTTTATCGGGGGACCTTGTTCGATGAGCAGTTCTTC.

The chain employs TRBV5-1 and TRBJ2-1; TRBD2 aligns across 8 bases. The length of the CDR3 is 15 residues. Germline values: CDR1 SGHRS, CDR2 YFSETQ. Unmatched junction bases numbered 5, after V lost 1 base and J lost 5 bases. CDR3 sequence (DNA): TGCGCCAGCAGCTTGTCACTAGCGGTGAACAATGAGCAGTTCTTC. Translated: CASSLSLAVNNEQFF. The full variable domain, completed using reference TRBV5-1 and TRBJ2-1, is KAGVTQTPRYLIKTRGQQVTLSCSPISGHRSVSWYQQTPGQGLQFLFEYFSETQRNKGNFPGRFSGRQFSNSRSEMNVSTLELGDSALYLCASSLSLAVNNEQFFGPGTRLTVL.

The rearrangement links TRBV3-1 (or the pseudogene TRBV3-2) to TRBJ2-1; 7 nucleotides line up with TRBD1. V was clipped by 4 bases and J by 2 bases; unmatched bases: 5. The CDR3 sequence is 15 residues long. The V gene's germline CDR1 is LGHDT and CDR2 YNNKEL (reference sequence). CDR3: CASSLRTGAYNEQFF. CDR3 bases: TGTGCCAGCAGCCTCAGGACAGGAGCCTACAATGAGCAGTTCTTC.

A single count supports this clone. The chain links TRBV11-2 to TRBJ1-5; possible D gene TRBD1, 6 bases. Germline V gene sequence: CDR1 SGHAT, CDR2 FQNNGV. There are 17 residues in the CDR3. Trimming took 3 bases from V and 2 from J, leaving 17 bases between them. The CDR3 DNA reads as TGTGCCAGCAGCTTTAATGGCAGGGGCTCGGGCAATCAGCCCCAGCATTTT. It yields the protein CASSFNGRGSGNQPQHF.

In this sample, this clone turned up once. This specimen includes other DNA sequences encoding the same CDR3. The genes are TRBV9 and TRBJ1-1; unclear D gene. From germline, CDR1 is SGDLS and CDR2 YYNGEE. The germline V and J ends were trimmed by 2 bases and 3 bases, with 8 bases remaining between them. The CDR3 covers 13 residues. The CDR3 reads CASSVGGYTEAFF. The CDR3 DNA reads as TGTGCCAGCAGCGTTGGCGGTTACACTGAAGCTTTCTTT.

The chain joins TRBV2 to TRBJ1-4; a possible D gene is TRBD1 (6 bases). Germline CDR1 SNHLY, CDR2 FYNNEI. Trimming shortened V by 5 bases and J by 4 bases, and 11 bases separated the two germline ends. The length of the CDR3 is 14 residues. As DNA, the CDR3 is TGTGCCAGCAGTAGGACAGATATTAATGAAAAACTGTTTTTT. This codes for CASSRTDINEKLFF.

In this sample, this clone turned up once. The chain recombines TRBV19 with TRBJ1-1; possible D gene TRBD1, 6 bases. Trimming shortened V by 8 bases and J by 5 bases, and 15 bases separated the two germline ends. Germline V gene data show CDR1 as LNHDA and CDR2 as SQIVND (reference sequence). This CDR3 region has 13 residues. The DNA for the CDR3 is TGTGCCAGTTCCACACAGGGTGCGACTGAAGCTTTCTTT. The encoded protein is CASSTQGATEAFF.

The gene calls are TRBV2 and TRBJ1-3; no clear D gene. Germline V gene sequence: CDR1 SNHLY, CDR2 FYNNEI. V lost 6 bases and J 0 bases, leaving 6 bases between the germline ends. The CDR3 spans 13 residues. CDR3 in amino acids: CASSGNSGNTIYF. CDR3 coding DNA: TGTGCCAGCAGCGGGAACTCTGGAAACACCATATATTTT. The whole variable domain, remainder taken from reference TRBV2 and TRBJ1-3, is EPEVTQTPSHQVTQMGQEVILRCVPISNHLYFYWYRQILGQKVEFLVSFYNNEISEKSEIFDDQFSVERPDGSNFTLKIRSTKLEDSAMYFCASSGNSGNTIYFGEGSWLTVV.

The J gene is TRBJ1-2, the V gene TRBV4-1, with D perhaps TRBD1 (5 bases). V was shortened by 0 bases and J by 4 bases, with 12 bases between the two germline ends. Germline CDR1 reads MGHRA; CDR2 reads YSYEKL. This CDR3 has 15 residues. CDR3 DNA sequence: TGCGCCAGCAGCCAAGAACACAGGACCTTCTATGGCTACACCTTC. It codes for CASSQEHRTFYGYTF.

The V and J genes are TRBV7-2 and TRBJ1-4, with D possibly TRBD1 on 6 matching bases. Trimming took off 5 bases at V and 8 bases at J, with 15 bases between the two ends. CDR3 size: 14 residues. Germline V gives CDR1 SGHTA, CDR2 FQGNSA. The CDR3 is CASSQRPTGEKLFF. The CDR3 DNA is TGTGCCAGCAGCCAAAGGCCTACAGGGGAAAAACTGTTTTTT.